The clone carrying this T cell receptor beta chain appeared many times. In the original processing: Using reference gene primer amplification, nucleated cell counts were estimated. Assay: immunoSEQ multiplex PCR; the TCRdb copy retains only in-frame clones and omits some. Clone size and V and J calls were adopted from that table, with D and trimming inferred from the DNA. Of a few hundred thousand clones listed, 80% to 85% are singletons. The CDR3 length is 19 residues. CDR1 and CDR2 (germline): SGDLS, YYNGEE. V lost 0 bases to trimming and J lost 7 bases; unmatched junction nucleotides: 13. Two negative PCRs, clearance, or symptom resolution were required of recovered Cohort 3 donors. The record originates from a study of blood T cell repertoires in COVID-19. Study overall: The United States, Italy and Spain supplied acute and convalescent COVID-19 samples. Sample material is recorded as cDNA or gDNA derived from T cells, B-cell-depleted T cells, or PBMCs.

The source of this sequence is a man aged 50 to 59 who had recovered from COVID-19. The chain employs TRBV9 and TRBJ2-7, with 16 bases lining up with TRBD2. Specimen: PBMCs or T cells enriched from blood (not recorded which). The CDR3 region is CASSVAQGLAGGPFLEQYF. CDR3 DNA: TGTGCCAGCAGCGTAGCTCAGGGACTAGCGGGAGGGCCATTCCTGGAGCAGTACTTC.